Below, 30 T cell receptor beta chains from the same sample are listed, as sequenced in a study of regulatory T cells in long-lasting Graves disease. Time point here: persistent/refractory GD, antithyroid drugs over 5 years with positive TRAb. RNA extracted from PBMCs served as the sequencing template. Construction of TCR beta libraries relied on iRepertoire HTBI primers and on Arm-PCR targeting CDR3 regions. TCRdb re-called the multiplex PCR reads through MiXCR, storing one row per CDR3 protein. The repertoire includes 400,000 to 450,000 distinct CDR3 sequences, around a quarter of them detected once, and over 25% sits in the top ten. Source: peripheral blood mononuclear cells (PBMCs), taken when the disease was refractory, from a patient treated with antithyroid drugs. The receptors stem from a female donor with Graves disease.

Only a few counts were recorded for this clonotype. This could be a read error, since a much larger clone is one nucleotide away. The J gene is TRBJ1-4, the V gene TRBV6-1, with TRBD1 matching over 9 bases. Germline V lookup: CDR1 MNHNS, CDR2 SASEGT. After removal of 6 bases from V and 7 bases from J, the junction contained 6 bases not matched to a gene. The CDR3 covers 14 residues. The CDR3 loop reads CASSPGQGVEKLFF. CDR3 nucleotide sequence: TGTGCCAGCAGCCCGGGACAGGGTGTTGAAAAACTGTTTTTT.

This clonotype was found many times. V is TRBV2 and J is TRBJ1-5, with a weak D call TRBD1 (5 bases). V was clipped by 8 bases and J by 4 bases, with 12 bases between them. CDR1 and CDR2 (germline): SNHLY, FYNNEI. This CDR3 comprises 13 residues. The CDR3 is CASVRGANQPQHF. The CDR3 nucleotides read TGTGCCAGCGTGAGAGGGGCGAATCAGCCCCAGCATTTT.

The rearrangement joins TRBV25-1 to TRBJ1-2; D may be TRBD1 (6 bases). Germline V lookup: CDR1 MGHDK, CDR2 SYGVNS. V shed 3 bases and J shed 4 bases, with 12 bases lying between them. The CDR3 length is 14 residues. The CDR3 region has the DNA TGTGCCAGCAGTGATGGACAGAGGTCCTATGGCTACACCTTC. Its protein product is CASSDGQRSYGYTF.

The V gene is TRBV27, the J gene TRBJ1-5, with no clear D. Trimming took off 0 bases at V and 0 bases at J, with 6 bases between the two ends. Germline loops: CDR1 MNHEY, CDR2 SMNVEV (reference sequence). The length of the CDR3 is 15 residues. For the CDR3, the DNA is TGTGCCAGCAGTTTATCCCTCAATAGCAATCAGCCCCAGCATTTT. This sequence encodes CASSLSLNSNQPQHF.

For the CDR3, the DNA is TGTGCCAGCAGTTCCCGATACCCCCAGCCGGCCAGGGGGCGAAACACTGAAGCTTTCTTT. Protein product: CASSSRYPQPARGRNTEAFF. The chain has TRBV27 and TRBJ1-1, with 8 bases aligning to TRBD1. CDR3 length: 20 residues. Germline CDR1 reads MNHEY; CDR2 reads SMNVEV (reference sequence). Trimming cost V 4 bases and J 2 bases; bases outside gene matches: 21.

This clonotype was observed at least ten times. J is TRBJ2-7 and V is TRBV28, with unresolved D. Germline loops: CDR1 MDHEN, CDR2 SYDVKM. The CDR3 spans 14 residues. The ends were cut back, 2 bases at V and 4 bases at J, with 12 bases in the middle. The CDR3 DNA is TGTGCCAGCAGTTTAGTGGCGTCTAGATACGAGCAGTACTTC. Protein product: CASSLVASRYEQYF.

This clonotype was seen a few times. V is TRBV6-5 and J is TRBJ1-6; D remains unclear. The CDR3 totals 17 residues. From germline, CDR1 is MNHEY and CDR2 SVGAGI. V lost 0 bases and J 10 bases, leaving 19 bases between the germline ends. The CDR3 bases are TGTGCCAGCAGTTACTCCCCTTCGGGGAGGGCTCGGTCACCCCTCCACTTT. Its protein product is CASSYSPSGRARSPLHF.

This clonotype was seen many times. The rearrangement links TRBV28 to TRBJ1-2; the D is unclear. V was cut by 2 bases and J by 3 bases, with 7 bases left in between. The CDR3 contains 13 residues. Germline V lookup: CDR1 MDHEN, CDR2 SYDVKM. This chain's CDR3 is CASSLPEDYGYTF. The DNA of the CDR3 is TGTGCCAGCAGTTTACCTGAAGACTATGGCTACACCTTC.

This rearrangement joins TRBV19 to TRBJ1-1, with D maybe TRBD1 (5 bases). Trimming cost V 5 bases and J 3 bases, with 16 bases left between them. The CDR3 is 15 residues long. The germline V gene has CDR1 LNHDA and CDR2 SQIVND (reference sequence). The CDR3: CASSLSGRLDTEAFF. DNA for the CDR3: TGTGCCAGTAGTCTCTCGGGGCGGCTGGACACTGAAGCTTTCTTT.

This clonotype was detected ten times or more. The chain carries TRBV28 and TRBJ1-1; a weak D match, TRBD1 (6 bases). Deletions cut 7 bases from V and 6 bases from J, with 12 bases between. Per the germline V gene, CDR1 is MDHEN and CDR2 is SYDVKM. The CDR3 is 12 amino acids. The CDR3 DNA sequence: TGTGCCAGCACCATTAGGGGGGCTGAAGCTTTCTTT. This gives the protein CASTIRGAEAFF.

In its sample, this clonotype was seen a few times. V and J are TRBV30 and TRBJ1-1; no clear D gene. The V end was cut by 4 bases, the J end by 0 bases, with 15 bases between. The CDR3 contains 15 residues. Germline V CDR1 and CDR2: GTSNPN, SVGIG (reference sequence). CDR3 sequence: CAWTLTSPMNTEAFF. The DNA for the CDR3 is TGTGCCTGGACCCTGACATCTCCCATGAACACTGAAGCTTTCTTT.

This clonotype was observed a handful of times. The chain joins TRBV7-8 to TRBJ1-5; no clear D. V shed 2 bases and J shed 2 bases, with 10 bases lying between them. CDR3 length equals 15 residues. CDR1 SGHVS and CDR2 FQNEAQ come from the germline V gene. In DNA, the CDR3 is TGTGCCAGCAGCTTACAAAAGTCAGGCAATCAGCCCCAGCATTTT. It is translated as CASSLQKSGNQPQHF. Filled out from reference TRBV7-8 and TRBJ1-5, the complete variable domain reads GAGVSQSPRYKVAKRGQDVALRCDPISGHVSLFWYQQALGQGPEFLTYFQNEAQLDKSGLPSDRFFAERPEGSVSTLKIQRTQQEDSAVYLCASSLQKSGNQPQHFGDGTRLSIL.

The chain uses TRBV5-1 and TRBJ1-1; no clear D. The V end lost 4 bases, the J end lost 4 bases, and 17 bases lay between the germline ends. The CDR3 has 15 residues. From germline, CDR1 is SGHRS and CDR2 YFSETQ. CDR3: CASSPRLQPGTEAFF. The CDR3 region has the DNA TGCGCCAGCAGCCCTCGACTCCAACCGGGCACTGAAGCTTTCTTT.

This clonotype occurred a few times. The chain combines TRBV14 with TRBJ2-5; the D gene is possibly TRBD2 (6 bases). The V gene lost 3 bases and the J gene lost 1 base, with 12 bases spanning the gap. This CDR3 comprises 15 residues. Germline V gene lookup returns CDR1 SGHDN and CDR2 FVKESK. CDR3 sequence: CASSQRGLPQETQYF. The CDR3, as DNA: TGTGCCAGCAGCCAGAGGGGACTTCCCCAAGAGACCCAGTACTTC. Supplemented by reference TRBV14 and TRBJ2-5, the full variable domain reads EAGVTQFPSHSVIEKGQTVTLRCDPISGHDNLYWYRRVMGKEIKFLLHFVKESKQDESGMPNNRFLAERTGGTYSTLKVQPAELEDSGVYFCASSQRGLPQETQYFGPGTRLLVL.

In its sample, this clonotype was seen a few times. The J gene is TRBJ1-3, the V gene TRBV15, with D possibly TRBD1 on 5 matching bases. The CDR3 is 16 amino acids. Germline-derived CDR1 and CDR2 are LNHNV and YYDKDF (reference sequence). Trimming removed 0 bases at V and 0 bases at J, with 9 bases between. The CDR3 is CATSREGPHSGNTIYF. The CDR3, as DNA: TGTGCCACCAGCAGAGAGGGGCCTCACTCTGGAAACACCATATATTTT.

The chain recombines TRBV19 with TRBJ2-7; possibly TRBD2 for D (5 bases). Between the trimmed V and J ends, which lost 2 bases and 11 bases, there was a span of 19 bases. This CDR3 has 14 amino acids. Germline CDR1 reads LNHDA; CDR2 reads SQIVND (reference sequence). CDR3 sequence (DNA): TGTGCCAGTAGTATAAACGACTACCTCCCGGGCAAGTACTTC. It is translated as CASSINDYLPGKYF. Variable domain in full (rest from reference TRBV19 and TRBJ2-7): DGGITQSPKYLFRKEGQNVTLSCEQNLNHDAMYWYRQDPGQGLRLIYYSQIVNDFQKGDIAEGYSVSREKKESFPLTVTSAQKNPTAFYLCASSINDYLPGKYFGPGTRLTVT.

Of note for this clonotype: One base separates it from a far larger clone, so it is likely a read error. The chain joins TRBV5-6 to TRBJ2-7; 8 bases align to TRBD2. Germline CDR1 reads SGHDT; CDR2 reads YYEEEE. V lost 3 bases and J lost 0; bases outside the gene matches: 2. CDR3 length: 14 amino acids. CDR3 in amino acids: CASSWSGSSYEQYF. The CDR3 DNA follows: TGTGCCAGCAGCTGGAGCGGGAGCTCCTACGAGCAGTACTTC.

This clonotype was picked up one time. The J gene is TRBJ2-3, the V gene TRBV20-1, with TRBD2 identical over 9 bases. V lost 2 bases and J lost 5; bases outside the gene matches: 8. Germline CDR1 DFQATT, CDR2 SNEGSKA (reference sequence). This CDR3 region has 15 residues. CDR3: CSARLPGLAIDTQYF. Here the CDR3 DNA reads TGCAGTGCTAGACTCCCGGGACTAGCAATAGATACGCAGTATTTT.

This clonotype was counted a single time. The CDR3 region is CASSISGTLNTEAFF. In DNA, the CDR3 is TGTGCCAGTAGTATCTCCGGGACCTTGAACACTGAAGCTTTCTTT. The chain employs TRBV19 and TRBJ1-1, with D perhaps TRBD1 (5 bases). V was clipped by 3 bases and J by 0 bases, with 11 bases between them. Germline V CDR1 and CDR2: LNHDA, SQIVND (reference sequence). This CDR3 is 15 amino acids long. The full variable domain, with the rest looked up from reference TRBV19 and TRBJ1-1, is DGGITQSPKYLFRKEGQNVTLSCEQNLNHDAMYWYRQDPGQGLRLIYYSQIVNDFQKGDIAEGYSVSREKKESFPLTVTSAQKNPTAFYLCASSISGTLNTEAFFGQGTRLTVV.

Regarding this clonotype: Relative to the germline gene, one junction end is altered; a read error may explain this. The rearrangement joins TRBV6-9 to TRBJ2-7, with TRBD1 matching 9 bases. The CDR3 runs to 14 residues. CDR1 and CDR2 from the germline V gene are MNHGY and SVAAGI. The CDR3 nucleotides read TGCTCACTCGGGGACAGGGAAGAATCCTACGAGCAGTACTTC. This codes for CSLGDREESYEQYF.

This sequence joins TRBV2 and TRBJ1-1; 9 bases are a match to TRBD1. The CDR3 is made up of 14 amino acids. CDR1 SNHLY and CDR2 FYNNEI come from the germline V gene. The junction had 9 bases not matched to a gene; V was cut back by 6 bases and J by 7 bases. CDR3 coding DNA: TGTGCCAGCAGCTCCGGGACAGGGAGGAATGAAGCTTTCTTT. This gives the protein CASSSGTGRNEAFF.

There are a few counts of this clonotype. The chain recombines TRBV7-6 with TRBJ2-7; 10 bases match TRBD1. This CDR3 spans 18 amino acids. With V trimmed by 2 bases and J by 2 bases, 12 bases remained unmatched. Per germline, CDR1 SGHVS and CDR2 FNYEAQ. CDR3 bases: TGTGCCAGCAGCTTACAAATACCGGGACAGGGGTCTACCTACGAGCAGTACTTC. Protein sequence: CASSLQIPGQGSTYEQYF.

This clonotype was seen at least ten times. The rearrangement joins TRBV11-1 to TRBJ2-1; 7 nucleotides agree with TRBD2. The J segment lost 9 bases and the V segment lost 1 base, leaving 12 bases of the junction unmatched. The CDR3 is 16 residues long. Looked up from germline, CDR1 is SGHAT and CDR2 is FQDESV (reference sequence). CDR3 sequence reads: CASSLDTHGLVGEQFF. In DNA form, the CDR3 reads TGTGCCAGCAGCTTAGATACACATGGACTAGTGGGTGAGCAGTTCTTC.

This clonotype was seen many times. The gene calls are TRBV12-5 and TRBJ2-7; weak D call: TRBD2 (5 bases). Germline CDR1 reads LGHNT; CDR2 reads FRNRAP. This CDR3 has 14 residues. V lost 5 bases and J 0 bases, leaving 11 bases between the germline ends. CDR3 loop: CASGLAASSYEQYF. The DNA for the CDR3 is TGTGCTAGTGGTCTAGCTGCCAGCTCCTACGAGCAGTACTTC.

The V gene is TRBV6-2 or TRBV6-3, the J gene TRBJ2-1; D gene ambiguous. This CDR3 spans 13 amino acids. In germline, CDR1 is MNHEY, CDR2 SVGEGT. V dropped 6 bases and J dropped 4 bases, with 10 bases sitting between them. The CDR3 bases are TGTGCCAGCAGGGGGATGGTTTACAATGAGCAGTTCTTC. It is translated as CASRGMVYNEQFF.

Remarks on this clonotype: Possible read error: a much larger clone is one base away. The chain combines TRBV27 with TRBJ2-5; D ambiguous. Trimming stripped 11 bases from V and 5 bases from J, with 18 bases between. In germline, CDR1 is MNHEY, CDR2 SMNVEV (reference sequence). The CDR3 is 13 residues long. Here the CDR3 DNA reads TGTGCCTGCAAGGGTGGTGGTTGGGAGACCCAGTACTTC. This gives the protein CACKGGGWETQYF.

This clonotype was seen a few times. The chain has TRBV30 and TRBJ2-7; 9 positions match TRBD2. The junction had 7 bases not matched to a gene; V was cut back by 3 bases and J by 4 bases. This CDR3 is built from 14 residues. Germline CDR1 is GTSNPN and CDR2 is SVGIG (reference sequence). The DNA for the CDR3 is TGTGCCTGGAGGTTGAGCGGGAGGTCGTACGAGCAGTACTTC. Amino acid sequence: CAWRLSGRSYEQYF.

This clonotype was seen a few times. This rearrangement joins TRBV6-2 or TRBV6-3 to TRBJ2-3; maybe TRBD2 (6 bases). The V gene lost 6 bases and the J gene lost 2 bases, with 18 bases spanning the gap. Germline CDR1 MNHEY, CDR2 SVGEGT. The CDR3 is made up of 16 amino acids. The CDR3 DNA reads TGTGCCAGCAGGTCGGGAGTTTGGGGTTCCACAGATACGCAGTATTTT. This translates into CASRSGVWGSTDTQYF.

The V and J genes are TRBV6-1 and TRBJ2-7; D gene ambiguous. Deletions cut 5 bases from V and 0 bases from J, with 14 bases between. This CDR3 is 15 amino acids long. CDR1 and CDR2 (germline): MNHNS, SASEGT. CDR3 in amino acids: CASSPLGVTSYEQYF. CDR3 coding DNA: TGTGCCAGCAGTCCACTTGGGGTGACCTCCTACGAGCAGTACTTC.

This clonotype was observed a few times. The V gene is TRBV7-3, the J gene TRBJ2-5, with 7 bases matching TRBD2. J was trimmed by 5 bases and V by 5 bases; bases with no gene match: 14. This CDR3 comprises 16 residues. The germline V gene encodes CDR1 SGHTA and CDR2 FQGTGA. CDR3 nucleotide sequence: TGTGCCAGCAGCCAAGGGGTGGCGGGAGTAGGGGAGACCCAGTACTTC. Translated, it gives CASSQGVAGVGETQYF.